The clone carrying this TCR beta chain was seen once. The junction and the germline gene differ at one end; a read error may be behind it. CDR1 SGHRS and CDR2 YFSETQ come from the germline V gene. CDR3 length equals 15 residues. The sample comes from a study of blood T cell repertoires in COVID-19. Across the study: PBMCs, B-cell-depleted T cells, or T cells provided the cDNA or gDNA that made up the material.

Some clones are missing from TCRdb's copy, which holds only in-frame ones; the method was immunoSEQ multiplex PCR. The repertoire consists of around 250,000 clones, with under 90% occurring once and the leading ten covering roughly 4%. The sequenced material came from PBMCs or T cells enriched from blood (not recorded which). The sequence was obtained from a man aged 25 to 40 with acute COVID-19. The chain joins TRBV5-1 to TRBJ2-1, with 7 nucleotides matching TRBD1. CDR3 region: CASSSDGQVWDEQFF. The CDR3 DNA is TGTGCCAGCAGCTCGGACGGACAGGTTTGGGATGAGCAGTTCTTC.